A single sample is the source of the 16 T cell receptor beta chains below, sequenced in a study of blood T cell repertoires in COVID-19. The method was immunoSEQ multiplex PCR; TCRdb's version includes in-frame clones alone and lacks a portion of them. The sample yields around 250,000 clones, approximately 83% seen once. What was sequenced was peripheral blood. The receptors were sampled from a young man who had recovered from COVID-19.

This chain joins TRBV18 and TRBJ2-6; 8 nucleotides line up with TRBD2. Looked up from germline, CDR1 is KGHSH and CDR2 is LQKENI. The CDR3 is made up of 19 amino acids. V trimming: 3 bases; J trimming: 0 bases; junction bases outside the gene matches: 10. CDR3 nucleotide sequence: TGTGCCAGCTCACCGTCAAGCCGGGGGGGTAGCTCTGGGGCCAACGTCCTGACTTTC. Its protein is CASSPSSRGGSSGANVLTF. Drawing the rest from reference TRBV18 and TRBJ2-6, the complete variable domain is NAGVMQNPRHLVRRRGQEARLRCSPMKGHSHVYWYRQLPEEGLKFMVYLQKENIIDESGMPKERFSAEFPKEGPSILRIQQVVRGDSAAYFCASSPSSRGGSSGANVLTFGAGSRLTVL.

The chain links TRBV6-5 to TRBJ1-1, with 8 bases identical to TRBD1. J was trimmed by 10 bases and V by 4 bases; bases with no gene match: 14. This CDR3 spans 15 amino acids. CDR1 and CDR2 from the germline V gene are MNHEY and SVGAGI. The CDR3 DNA follows: TGTGCCAGCAGTTCCCTCCGCGACAGGGGTGGGGGAGCTTTCTTT. This codes for CASSSLRDRGGGAFF.

This chain's CDR3 is CASSEFVANTGELFF. The CDR3, as DNA: TGTGCCAGCAGTGAATTCGTCGCGAACACCGGGGAGCTGTTTTTT. The rearrangement uses TRBV2 and TRBJ2-2; D gene ambiguous. Germline V lookup: CDR1 SNHLY, CDR2 FYNNEI. The V end was cut by 2 bases, the J end by 0 bases, with 7 bases between. The CDR3 runs 15 residues. Full variable domain (rest looked up from reference TRBV2 and TRBJ2-2): EPEVTQTPSHQVTQMGQEVILRCVPISNHLYFYWYRQILGQKVEFLVSFYNNEISEKSEIFDDQFSVERPDGSNFTLKIRSTKLEDSAMYFCASSEFVANTGELFFGEGSRLTVL.

The gene calls are TRBV3-1 (or the pseudogene TRBV3-2) and TRBJ2-1; a weak D match, TRBD2 (6 bases). In germline, CDR1 is LGHDT, CDR2 YNNKEL (reference sequence). The CDR3 runs to 13 residues. V was cut by 0 bases and J by 12 bases, with 12 bases left in between. CDR3 bases: TGTGCCAGCAGCCAAGATGGGGGGACGCTGCAGTTCTTC. As protein: CASSQDGGTLQFF.

The rearrangement uses TRBV4-2 and TRBJ1-4; 7 bases are shared with TRBD1. With V trimmed by 2 bases and J by 4 bases, 10 bases remained unmatched. The length of the CDR3 is 17 residues. From germline, CDR1 is LGHNA and CDR2 YNFKEQ. The CDR3 bases are TGTGCCAGCAGCCAACCTGGACCGGGACAGCATAATGAAAAACTGTTTTTT. Protein sequence: CASSQPGPGQHNEKLFF.

The V and J genes are TRBV19 and TRBJ1-5; D call uncertain. Germline V gene lookup returns CDR1 LNHDA and CDR2 SQIVND (reference sequence). Trimming pared 5 bases from V and 4 bases from J, leaving 15 bases between. This CDR3 spans 15 amino acids. In nucleotides, the CDR3 is TGTGCCAGTAGTTCCCGGCGGAGTGGAAATCAGCCCCAGCATTTT. The encoded protein is CASSSRRSGNQPQHF.

The chain couples TRBV2 to TRBJ2-7; TRBD2 matches at 8 bases. The trim removed 9 bases at V and 0 bases at J, leaving 13 bases unmatched. The CDR3 is 16 residues long. Germline V gene lookup returns CDR1 SNHLY and CDR2 FYNNEI. Written as DNA, the CDR3 is TGTGCCAGTCTCCCTCCGGGGGGGGATATCTCCTACGAGCAGTACTTC. Amino acids: CASLPPGGDISYEQYF.

The chain has TRBV9 and TRBJ2-2; 9 bases are shared with TRBD1. This CDR3 comprises 16 residues. The V gene end was trimmed by 6 bases and the J gene end by 2 bases; junction bases not matched to a gene: 8. Germline V CDR1 and CDR2: SGDLS, YYNGEE. The CDR3 DNA follows: TGTGCCAGCAACCGTCCGGGACAGGGTAACACCGGGGAGCTGTTTTTT. Translation gives CASNRPGQGNTGELFF.

J is TRBJ2-4 and V is TRBV10-1, with a tentative D call TRBD1 (6 bases). The CDR3 loop spans 14 amino acids. The V end lost 0 bases, the J end lost 6 bases, and 9 bases lay between the germline ends. Germline CDR1 WNHNN, CDR2 SYGVQD (reference sequence). In nucleotides, the CDR3 is TGCGCCAGCAGTGAGTCTGGGGGCACAAACATTCAGTACTTC. Protein sequence: CASSESGGTNIQYF.

V and J are TRBV19 and TRBJ2-2, with 8 bases that match TRBD1. Germline V lookup: CDR1 LNHDA, CDR2 SQIVND (reference sequence). Trimming took 7 bases from V and 4 from J; bases not matched to a gene: 5. The CDR3 length is 14 residues. The CDR3 loop is CASTDRGSTGELFF. CDR3 nucleotide sequence: TGTGCCAGTACCGACAGGGGTAGCACCGGGGAGCTGTTTTTT.

The CDR3: CASSLAYRVPKAYGYTF. Here the CDR3 DNA reads TGTGCCAGCAGCTTAGCTTACAGGGTCCCTAAAGCCTATGGCTACACCTTC. The V gene is TRBV7-8, the J gene TRBJ1-2, with a weak D call TRBD1 (6 bases). Deletions cut 0 bases from V and 4 bases from J, with 18 bases between. The CDR3 extends over 17 amino acids. CDR1 SGHVS and CDR2 FQNEAQ come from the germline V gene.

The V call is TRBV5-4, the J call TRBJ2-2, with TRBD2 matching 10 bases. The CDR3 runs 19 residues. With 4 bases clipped from V and 1 base from J, the junction kept 13 bases outside the gene matches. Germline V gene data show CDR1 as SGHNT and CDR2 as YYREEE (reference sequence). The CDR3 loop is CASSGGGLAGALNTGELFF. CDR3 DNA: TGTGCCAGCAGCGGTGGGGGTCTAGCGGGGGCCCTGAACACCGGGGAGCTGTTTTTT.

The J gene is TRBJ2-7, the V gene TRBV5-5, with 9 positions matching TRBD2. Germline CDR1 SGHKS, CDR2 YYEKEE (reference sequence). The junction had 5 bases not matched to a gene; V was cut back by 0 bases and J by 1 base. The CDR3 is made up of 16 amino acids. The CDR3 sequence is CASSLAGSGGSYEQYV. CDR3 DNA sequence: TGTGCCAGCAGCTTGGCGGGTAGCGGGGGTTCCTACGAGCAGTACGTC.

This clone was observed a handful of times. Here the CDR3 reads CAISGLGQDGSPLHF. DNA for the CDR3: TGTGCCATCAGTGGCCTAGGACAGGATGGTTCACCCCTCCACTTT. The gene calls are TRBV10-3 and TRBJ1-6; 7 bases agree with TRBD1. The V segment lost 4 bases and the J segment 9 bases; nucleotides outside the gene matches: 9. This CDR3 is 15 amino acids long. Germline CDR1 reads ENHRY; CDR2 reads SYGVKD.

This clone was counted only a few times. The chain couples TRBV2 to TRBJ1-5; 7 nucleotides match TRBD1. The germline CDR1 and CDR2 sequences are SNHLY and FYNNEI. This CDR3 is 15 amino acids long. Trimming at V came to 8 bases and at J to 4 bases, leaving 11 bases not matched to a gene. CDR3: CASRRGDRINQPQHF. CDR3 sequence (DNA): TGTGCCAGCCGTAGGGGGGACAGAATTAATCAGCCCCAGCATTTT. The whole variable domain, filled in from reference TRBV2 and TRBJ1-5, reads EPEVTQTPSHQVTQMGQEVILRCVPISNHLYFYWYRQILGQKVEFLVSFYNNEISEKSEIFDDQFSVERPDGSNFTLKIRSTKLEDSAMYFCASRRGDRINQPQHFGDGTRLSIL.

The chain joins TRBV29-1 to TRBJ2-1; 10 bases align to TRBD2. Germline loops: CDR1 SQVTM, CDR2 ANQGSEA. CDR3 size: 15 residues. Germline trimming cut 3 bases from V and 7 bases from J; bases unmatched to any gene: 9. The CDR3 here is CSVEKRGGVLNEQFF. The CDR3 DNA reads TGCAGCGTTGAGAAGCGGGGGGGCGTTTTGAATGAGCAGTTCTTC.